The rows below give T cell receptor beta chains drawn from one sample of a study of blood T cell repertoires in COVID-19. Data came from immunoSEQ multiplex PCR; TCRdb stores just in-frame clones and leaves some out. The repertoire includes hundreds of thousands of clones, around nine tenths of them detected once, and 3% to 3.5% sits in the top ten. The specimen sequenced was peripheral blood. These receptor sequences come from a man aged 18 to 35 with active or convalescent COVID-19. CDR3s include the opening cysteine and the closing phenylalanine or tryptophan. The D gene is left open where the match is weak.

j_call | d_call | v_call | cdr3_aa
TRBJ2-2 | NA | TRBV24-1 | CASAGGAGELFF
TRBJ1-1 | NA | TRBV6-5 | CASSYVKGDEAFF
TRBJ2-5 | NA | TRBV7-2 | CASSLGHIQETQYF
TRBJ1-4 | NA | TRBV10-3 | CAISPESGTNEKLFF
TRBJ2-3 | TRBD2 | TRBV5-5 | CASSYTAGTSASTDTQYF
TRBJ2-1 | TRBD2 | TRBV27 | CASSSPRTSVYNEQFF
TRBJ2-5 | TRBD1 | TRBV7-9 | CAGKVGTGGLETQYF
TRBJ2-7 | NA | TRBV6-2/TRBV6-3 | CASSRPRTASYEQYF
TRBJ1-5 | NA | TRBV2 | CASSEVRTVNQPQHF
TRBJ2-7 | NA | TRBV2 | CASSTGQGVFLAGALYEQYF
TRBJ2-1 | TRBD1 | TRBV7-9 | CASRRQGANEQFF
TRBJ2-3 | NA | TRBV14 | CASSQDFSGLRATDTQYF
TRBJ2-1 | TRBD2 | TRBV6-5 | CASTSAGGYNEQFF
TRBJ2-7 | TRBD1 | TRBV11-2 | CASRTGGLREQYF
TRBJ1-3 | TRBD1 | TRBV7-9 | CASSPRDRGLWSGNTIYF
TRBJ1-1 | NA | TRBV21-1 | CASTRGGDTEAFF
TRBJ2-1 | TRBD2 | TRBV12-3/TRBV12-4 | CASSIRGLAVGFF
TRBJ2-7 | TRBD2 | TRBV7-2 | CASSLGGSRSSYEQYF
TRBJ2-1 | TRBD1 | TRBV10-1 | CASSGDRVHAYNEQFF
TRBJ1-5 | NA | TRBV19 | CASREDRSGNQPQHF
TRBJ2-1 | NA | TRBV6-5 | CASRASAQGEQFF
TRBJ2-7 | TRBD2 | TRBV20-1 | CSASHGTTRVEQYF
TRBJ1-5 | NA | TRBV6-2/TRBV6-3 | CASSYGAGSAHGNQPQHF
TRBJ2-1 | TRBD1 | TRBV6-6 | CASSPPRGTFSYNEQFF
TRBJ2-5 | TRBD2 | TRBV9 | CASSVSGRLVETQYF
TRBJ1-1 | NA | TRBV7-9 | CASSLEGAKAFF
TRBJ1-2 | TRBD1 | TRBV10-3 | CAISSGTGGYGYTF
TRBJ2-7 | TRBD1 | TRBV11-3 | CASSFRTGGSYEQYF
TRBJ2-7 | NA | TRBV4-3 | CASSQVLSTYEQYF
TRBJ1-6 | TRBD1 | TRBV9 | CASSDRDRVNSPLHF
TRBJ2-5 | TRBD2 | TRBV19 | CASGLADVQETQYF
TRBJ2-7 | NA | TRBV4-3 | CASSLHRGQLYEQYF
TRBJ2-7 | TRBD1 | TRBV2 | CAATGTANSYEQYF
TRBJ2-7 | TRBD1 | TRBV30 | CAWSATPTGAYEQYF
TRBJ1-1 | NA | TRBV9 | CASSVATGAEAFF
TRBJ2-7 | TRBD1 | TRBV5-1 | CASSPGTGGYEQYF
TRBJ2-5 | TRBD2 | TRBV7-6 | CASSPRTSGETQYF